These 27 T cell receptor beta chains were sequenced from one sample in a study of T-cell memory formation after mild COVID-19 (dated by TCRdb to the early 2020s). The library was prepared using 5' RACE. The sequencer was an Illumina NovaSeq 6000. In TCRdb, the public reads were trimmed at Q25 with fastp and aligned with MiXCR, with productive beta chains retained. Duplicate CDR3 protein sequences are folded into a single record with the most common DNA and genes. The sample table records about half a million distinct CDR3 sequences; 18% of these occur just once. The ten most abundant clones make up 10% to 15% of the sample. The specimen was PBMCs or a T cell subset sorted from them (not recorded which). Source of these receptors: an adult woman who had mild COVID-19 (a few samples of this study predate the infection). The sample titles of this study are shuffled in the database, so cell type and time point are left out; the donor was told from shared clones.

The chain carries TRBV6-5 and TRBJ2-7; TRBD1 matches 7 bases. CDR3 length equals 14 residues. Looked up from germline, CDR1 is MNHEY and CDR2 is SVGAGI. V lost 6 bases to trimming and J lost 1 base; unmatched junction nucleotides: 6. CDR3 in amino acids: CASSRDRISYEQYF. The CDR3 bases are TGTGCCAGCAGCCGGGACAGAATTTCCTACGAGCAGTACTTC.

This clonotype was seen a few times. The chain has TRBV12-3 or TRBV12-4 and TRBJ1-5; 8 bases match TRBD1. V shed 5 bases and J 6 bases; nucleotides not matched to a gene: 6. The CDR3 length is 14 residues. In DNA form, the CDR3 reads TGTGCCAGCAGTCAAGGACAGGGAGGTCAGCCCCAGCATTTT. Protein: CASSQGQGGQPQHF.

The CDR3 here is CSAEQETNYGYTF. The CDR3 DNA is TGCAGTGCTGAACAGGAGACTAACTATGGCTACACCTTC. The chain recombines TRBV20-1 with TRBJ1-2; perhaps TRBD1 as D (5 bases). The CDR3 runs to 13 residues. CDR1 and CDR2 (germline): DFQATT, SNEGSKA (reference sequence). Between the trimmed V and J ends, which lost 5 bases and 0 bases, there was a span of 10 bases.

The rearrangement joins TRBV7-8 to TRBJ2-5, with 10 nucleotides matching TRBD1. V shed 2 bases and J 7 bases; nucleotides not matched to a gene: 7. The V gene's germline CDR1 is SGHVS and CDR2 FQNEAQ. The CDR3 is 15 residues long. The CDR3, as DNA: TGTGCCAGCAGCTTATCGGGACAGGGGTTGGGGACCCAGTACTTC. The encoded protein is CASSLSGQGLGTQYF.

V is TRBV20-1 and J is TRBJ1-2, with D possibly being TRBD1 (6 bases). Germline V gene lookup returns CDR1 DFQATT and CDR2 SNEGSKA (reference sequence). Trimming cost V 0 bases and J 0 bases, with 11 bases left between them. The CDR3 contains 15 residues. The CDR3 DNA sequence: TGCAGTGCTAGAGATTTGGCAGGGGCTAACTATGGCTACACCTTC. Encoded protein: CSARDLAGANYGYTF.

The chain joins TRBV11-2 to TRBJ2-1; 7 bases line up with TRBD2. Germline values: CDR1 SGHAT, CDR2 FQNNGV. The V segment lost 5 bases and the J segment 3 bases; nucleotides outside the gene matches: 7. The CDR3 has 15 amino acids. The CDR3 loop is CASSSGITFYNEQFF. The CDR3 coding sequence is TGTGCCAGCAGCAGCGGGATTACTTTCTACAATGAGCAGTTCTTC.

The V and J genes are TRBV7-2 and TRBJ2-5; 8 nucleotides match TRBD2. V was clipped by 5 bases and J by 4 bases; unmatched bases: 6. Germline V lookup: CDR1 SGHTA, CDR2 FQGNSA. This CDR3 has 14 amino acids. CDR3 nucleotides: TGTGCCAGCAGCGCGGGGGGTGAGGGAGAGACCCAGTACTTC. Encoded protein: CASSAGGEGETQYF.

Only a few counts were recorded for this clonotype. The rearrangement links TRBV20-1 to TRBJ2-2; D uncertain. CDR1 is DFQATT and CDR2 is SNEGSKA in the germline V gene (reference sequence). Trimming stripped 0 bases from V and 3 bases from J, with 20 bases between. The CDR3 is made up of 18 amino acids. CDR3 residues: CSARDLFGRAEDTGELFF. The CDR3 DNA reads TGCAGTGCTAGAGATCTCTTTGGTAGGGCGGAAGACACCGGGGAGCTGTTTTTT.

The V and J genes are TRBV9 and TRBJ2-7; D is unclear. The CDR3 loop spans 13 amino acids. Trimming stripped 4 bases from V and 0 bases from J, with 8 bases between. Looked up from germline, CDR1 is SGDLS and CDR2 is YYNGEE. The CDR3 bases are TGTGCCAGCAGCCCCCAAAGCTCCTACGAGCAGTACTTC. This sequence encodes CASSPQSSYEQYF.

This chain connects TRBV20-1 to TRBJ1-5; maybe TRBD1 (5 bases). The length of the CDR3 is 16 residues. Germline CDR1 and CDR2: DFQATT and SNEGSKA (reference sequence). Trimming took off 2 bases at V and 0 bases at J, with 14 bases between the two ends. CDR3 in amino acids: CSARSGGIYSNQPQHF. The DNA for the CDR3 is TGCAGTGCTAGATCTGGGGGGATTTATAGCAATCAGCCCCAGCATTTT.

The chain links TRBV4-1 to TRBJ2-3; 9 nucleotides match TRBD2. Per the germline V gene, CDR1 is MGHRA and CDR2 is YSYEKL. This CDR3 region has 18 residues. V lost 1 base to trimming and J lost 3 bases; unmatched junction nucleotides: 11. CDR3 loop: CASSQVPPLAGVTDTQYF. The CDR3 DNA is TGCGCCAGCAGCCAAGTCCCCCCTTTAGCGGGAGTTACAGATACGCAGTATTTT.

The rearrangement links TRBV5-1 to TRBJ1-1, with D possibly matching TRBD1 (5 bases). The CDR3 is 15 amino acids. From germline, CDR1 is SGHRS and CDR2 YFSETQ. Trimming pared 0 bases from V and 0 bases from J, leaving 9 bases between. Here the CDR3 DNA reads TGCGCCAGCAGCTTGGAACCGGGGGTGAACACTGAAGCTTTCTTT. Translating it yields CASSLEPGVNTEAFF.

The V gene is TRBV12-3 or TRBV12-4, the J gene TRBJ1-2; TRBD1 matches 7 bases. J lost 1 base, V lost 5 bases, and 7 bases had no gene match. This CDR3 spans 15 amino acids. This CDR3 reads CASSQRTGHNYGYTF. CDR3 sequence (DNA): TGTGCCAGCAGTCAGAGGACAGGACATAACTATGGCTACACCTTC.

This clonotype was detected a few times. This chain uses TRBV4-2 with TRBJ2-7; no clear D gene. There are 14 residues in the CDR3. V lost 1 base and J 2 bases, leaving 9 bases between the germline ends. Per the germline V gene, CDR1 is LGHNA and CDR2 is YNFKEQ. The CDR3 DNA is TGTGCCAGCAGCCAAGCCACCCGGACCTACGAGCAGTACTTC. Translation gives CASSQATRTYEQYF.

The chain couples TRBV2 to TRBJ1-3; the D is unclear. V was pared by 6 bases and J by 4 bases, with 7 bases between. The CDR3 has 12 amino acids. CDR1 and CDR2 (germline): SNHLY, FYNNEI. In DNA, the CDR3 is TGTGCCAGCAGCCGGAGGGGAAACACCATATATTTT. It codes for CASSRRGNTIYF.

This clonotype was seen a handful of times. The rearrangement uses TRBV5-1 and TRBJ2-5; a possible D gene is TRBD2 (7 bases). V was trimmed by 3 bases and J by 4 bases, leaving 16 bases between them. The CDR3 has 15 residues. Per the germline V gene, CDR1 is SGHRS and CDR2 is YFSETQ. This chain's CDR3 is CASSSLQGGGETQYF. CDR3 DNA: TGCGCCAGCAGCTCCTTACAGGGAGGGGGAGAGACCCAGTACTTC. The complete variable domain, with remaining parts taken from reference TRBV5-1 and TRBJ2-5, reads KAGVTQTPRYLIKTRGQQVTLSCSPISGHRSVSWYQQTPGQGLQFLFEYFSETQRNKGNFPGRFSGRQFSNSRSEMNVSTLELGDSALYLCASSSLQGGGETQYFGPGTRLLVL.

A few counts support this clonotype. The chain carries TRBV13 and TRBJ1-2, with D unclear. Germline V gene lookup returns CDR1 PRHDT and CDR2 FYEKMQ (reference sequence). The CDR3 spans 14 residues. Between the trimmed V and J ends, which lost 5 bases and 6 bases, there was a span of 16 bases. In DNA form, the CDR3 reads TGTGCCAGCAGCACAACAACGGCCGGGGATGGCTACACCTTC. Translated: CASSTTTAGDGYTF.

The chain uses TRBV5-1 and TRBJ2-7; the match to TRBD1 covers 7 bases. Per germline, CDR1 SGHRS and CDR2 YFSETQ. The CDR3 has 15 amino acids. V gave up 2 bases and J gave up 3 bases; unmatched junction bases: 8. The CDR3 region has the DNA TGCGCCAGCAGCTTAAACGAGGGACAGAACTACGAGCAGTACTTC. It codes for CASSLNEGQNYEQYF. Full variable domain (outside the CDR3, taken from reference TRBV5-1 and TRBJ2-7): KAGVTQTPRYLIKTRGQQVTLSCSPISGHRSVSWYQQTPGQGLQFLFEYFSETQRNKGNFPGRFSGRQFSNSRSEMNVSTLELGDSALYLCASSLNEGQNYEQYFGPGTRLTVT.

The rearrangement joins TRBV5-6 to TRBJ2-3; 13 nucleotides match TRBD2. V trimming: 5 bases; J trimming: 0 bases; junction bases outside the gene matches: 9. CDR1 is SGHDT, CDR2 YYEEEE, per germline. There are 18 residues in the CDR3. This chain's CDR3 is CASSRGTSGDPSTDTQYF. Here the CDR3 DNA reads TGTGCCAGCAGTAGGGGGACTAGCGGGGATCCGAGCACAGATACGCAGTATTTT.

This clonotype was recorded only once. This chain links TRBV7-3 with TRBJ1-2; D is ambiguous. The V gene's germline CDR1 is SGHTA and CDR2 FQGTGA. The ends were cut back, 8 bases at V and 5 bases at J, with 24 bases in the middle. The CDR3 consists of 16 residues. CDR3 coding DNA: TGTGCCAGCTCGCCCCCGGGTAGGGCAGGAGAATATGGCTACACCTTC. Its protein is CASSPPGRAGEYGYTF. The whole variable domain, remainder taken from reference TRBV7-3 and TRBJ1-2, is GAGVSQTPSNKVTEKGKYVELRCDPISGHTALYWYRQSLGQGPEFLIYFQGTGAADDSGLPNDRFFAVRPEGSVSTLKIQRTERGDSAVYLCASSPPGRAGEYGYTFGSGTRLTVV.

This clonotype has a handful of counts. This chain connects TRBV5-1 to TRBJ2-3; no reliable D call. The V gene lost 0 bases and the J gene lost 0 bases, with 11 bases spanning the gap. Germline V gives CDR1 SGHRS, CDR2 YFSETQ. CDR3 length: 16 residues. This chain's CDR3 is CASSLDGSFSTDTQYF. The CDR3, as DNA: TGCGCCAGCAGCTTGGACGGCAGCTTTAGCACAGATACGCAGTATTTT.

The CDR3 coding sequence is TGCGCCAGCAGCCCCTGGAACTCCCAGTCTGGCACAGATACGCAGTATTTT. Its translation is CASSPWNSQSGTDTQYF. The rearrangement joins TRBV5-1 to TRBJ2-3; D ambiguous. This CDR3 has 17 amino acids. Per the germline V gene, CDR1 is SGHRS and CDR2 is YFSETQ. V was pared by 4 bases and J by 1 base, with 19 bases between.

This clonotype has more than one count but fewer than ten. The chain combines TRBV24-1 with TRBJ2-1; D not resolved. V lost 6 bases and J 5 bases, leaving 16 bases between the germline ends. The V gene's germline CDR1 is KGHDR and CDR2 SFDVKD. This CDR3 is built from 15 residues. The DNA of the CDR3 is TGTGCCACCAGTACCCCCGACAAGAGTGACAATGAGCAGTTCTTC. Amino acids: CATSTPDKSDNEQFF.

The rearrangement uses TRBV18 and TRBJ2-7, with a tentative D call TRBD2 (6 bases). V was pared by 8 bases and J by 4 bases, with 18 bases between. The germline V gene encodes CDR1 KGHSH and CDR2 LQKENI. This CDR3 is 14 amino acids long. The CDR3 sequence is CASKNGGGSYEQYF. The DNA of the CDR3 is TGTGCCAGCAAAAATGGGGGAGGATCGTACGAGCAGTACTTC. The variable domain in full, completed from reference TRBV18 and TRBJ2-7, reads NAGVMQNPRHLVRRRGQEARLRCSPMKGHSHVYWYRQLPEEGLKFMVYLQKENIIDESGMPKERFSAEFPKEGPSILRIQQVVRGDSAAYFCASKNGGGSYEQYFGPGTRLTVT.

This clonotype was seen many times. The V call is TRBV12-3 or TRBV12-4, the J call TRBJ2-1; 8 bases match TRBD1. The V segment lost 3 bases and the J segment 7 bases; nucleotides outside the gene matches: 8. The CDR3 extends over 15 amino acids. The CDR3 protein is CASSLTGELGNEQFF. CDR3 sequence (DNA): TGTGCCAGCAGTTTGACAGGGGAATTGGGGAATGAGCAGTTCTTC.

This clonotype occurred a few times. This rearrangement joins TRBV6-5 to TRBJ2-2, with D perhaps TRBD1 (5 bases). The CDR3 extends over 16 amino acids. The V gene lost 7 bases and the J gene lost 0 bases, with 15 bases spanning the gap. Germline V CDR1 and CDR2: MNHEY, SVGAGI. CDR3 sequence reads: CASTLRGASNTGELFF. In DNA form, the CDR3 reads TGTGCCAGCACCCTCCGTGGGGCCTCGAACACCGGGGAGCTGTTTTTT.

This clonotype appeared a few times. The V call is TRBV5-1, the J call TRBJ1-4; D not certain. The CDR3 has 16 residues. The germline gives CDR1 SGHRS, CDR2 YFSETQ. Between the trimmed V and J ends, which lost 3 bases and 1 base, there was a span of 13 bases. The CDR3 nucleotides read TGCGCCAGCAGCTCCGGAGGCGTATTAACTAATGAAAAACTGTTTTTT. Amino acid sequence: CASSSGGVLTNEKLFF.